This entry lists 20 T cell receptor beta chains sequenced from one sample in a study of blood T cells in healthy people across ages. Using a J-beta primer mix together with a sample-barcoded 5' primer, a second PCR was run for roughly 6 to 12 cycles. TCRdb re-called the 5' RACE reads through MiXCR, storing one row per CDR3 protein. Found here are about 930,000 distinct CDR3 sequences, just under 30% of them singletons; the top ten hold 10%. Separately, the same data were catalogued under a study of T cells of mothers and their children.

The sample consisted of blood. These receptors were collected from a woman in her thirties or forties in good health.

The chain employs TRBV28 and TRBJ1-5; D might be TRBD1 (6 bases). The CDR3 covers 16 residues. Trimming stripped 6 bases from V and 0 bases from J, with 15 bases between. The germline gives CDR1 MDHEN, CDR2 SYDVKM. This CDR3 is CASSPLTGNSNQPQHF. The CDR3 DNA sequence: TGTGCCAGCAGCCCCCTCACAGGGAATAGCAATCAGCCCCAGCATTTT.

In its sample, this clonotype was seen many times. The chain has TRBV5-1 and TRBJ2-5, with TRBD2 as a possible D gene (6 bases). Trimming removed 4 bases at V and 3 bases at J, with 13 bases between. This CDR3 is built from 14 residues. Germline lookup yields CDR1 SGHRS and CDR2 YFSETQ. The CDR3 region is CASSRGATEETQYF. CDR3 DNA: TGCGCCAGCAGCCGCGGGGCAACAGAAGAGACCCAGTACTTC. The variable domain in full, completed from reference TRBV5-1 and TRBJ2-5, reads KAGVTQTPRYLIKTRGQQVTLSCSPISGHRSVSWYQQTPGQGLQFLFEYFSETQRNKGNFPGRFSGRQFSNSRSEMNVSTLELGDSALYLCASSRGATEETQYFGPGTRLLVL.

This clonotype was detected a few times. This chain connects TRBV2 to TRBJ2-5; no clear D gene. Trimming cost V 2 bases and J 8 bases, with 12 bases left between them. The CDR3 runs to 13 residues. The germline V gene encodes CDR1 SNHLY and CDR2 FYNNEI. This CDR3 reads CASSEPLDRTQYF. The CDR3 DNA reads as TGTGCCAGCAGTGAACCCCTAGACCGCACCCAGTACTTC.

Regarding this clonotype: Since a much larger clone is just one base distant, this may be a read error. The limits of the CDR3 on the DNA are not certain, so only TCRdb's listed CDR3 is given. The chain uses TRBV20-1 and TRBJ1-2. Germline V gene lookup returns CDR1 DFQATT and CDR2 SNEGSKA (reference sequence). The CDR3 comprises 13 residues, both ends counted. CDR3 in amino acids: CIPRRGRHYGCTF.

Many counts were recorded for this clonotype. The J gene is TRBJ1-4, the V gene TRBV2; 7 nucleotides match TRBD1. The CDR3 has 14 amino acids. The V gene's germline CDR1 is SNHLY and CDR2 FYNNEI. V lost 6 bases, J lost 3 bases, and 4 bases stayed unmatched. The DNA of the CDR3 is TGTGCCAGCAGAGCGGACAGGTCTAATGAAAAACTGTTTTTT. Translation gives CASRADRSNEKLFF.

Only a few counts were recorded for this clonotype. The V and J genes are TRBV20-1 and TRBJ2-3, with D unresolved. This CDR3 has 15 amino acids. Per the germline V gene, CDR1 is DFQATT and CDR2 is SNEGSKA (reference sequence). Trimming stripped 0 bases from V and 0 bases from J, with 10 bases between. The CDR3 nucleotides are TGCAGTGCTAGAGATCGCGGCACCAGCACAGATACGCAGTATTTT. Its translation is CSARDRGTSTDTQYF.

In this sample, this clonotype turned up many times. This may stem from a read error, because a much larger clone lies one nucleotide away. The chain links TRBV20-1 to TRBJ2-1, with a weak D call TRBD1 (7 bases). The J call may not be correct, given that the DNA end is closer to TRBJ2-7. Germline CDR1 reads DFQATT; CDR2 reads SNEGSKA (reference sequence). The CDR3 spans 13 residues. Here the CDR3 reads CSVTGRSYNEQYF. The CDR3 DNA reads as TGCAGTGTGACAGGGAGGTCCTACAATGAGCAGTACTTC.

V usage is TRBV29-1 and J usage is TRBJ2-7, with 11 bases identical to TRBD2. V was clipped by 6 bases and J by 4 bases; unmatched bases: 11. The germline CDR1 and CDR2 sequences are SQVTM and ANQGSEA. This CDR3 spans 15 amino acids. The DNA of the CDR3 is TGCAGCGTGAGACCTACTAGCGGGGGTTCTTACGAGCAGTACTTC. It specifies CSVRPTSGGSYEQYF.

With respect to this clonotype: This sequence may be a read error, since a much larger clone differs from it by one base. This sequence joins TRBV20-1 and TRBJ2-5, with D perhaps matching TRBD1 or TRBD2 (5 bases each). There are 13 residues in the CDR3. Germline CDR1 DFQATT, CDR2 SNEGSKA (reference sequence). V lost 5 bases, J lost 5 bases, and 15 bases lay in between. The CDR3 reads CSAGETGTETQYF. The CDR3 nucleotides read TGCAGTGCTGGGGAAACCGGGACGGAGACCCAGTACTTC.

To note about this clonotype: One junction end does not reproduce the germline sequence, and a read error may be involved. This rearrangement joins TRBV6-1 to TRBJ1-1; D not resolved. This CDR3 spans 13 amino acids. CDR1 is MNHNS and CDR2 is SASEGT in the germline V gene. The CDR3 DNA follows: TGTGCCAGCAGGGAAGGGTTTGGAGATGAAGCTTTCTTT. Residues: CASREGFGDEAFF.

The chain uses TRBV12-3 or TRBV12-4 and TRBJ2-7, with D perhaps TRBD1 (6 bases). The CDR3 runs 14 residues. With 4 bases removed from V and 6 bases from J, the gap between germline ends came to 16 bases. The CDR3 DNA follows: TGTGCCAGCAGTTACGTCGAGGGGGAACGCGAGCAGTACTTC. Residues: CASSYVEGEREQYF.

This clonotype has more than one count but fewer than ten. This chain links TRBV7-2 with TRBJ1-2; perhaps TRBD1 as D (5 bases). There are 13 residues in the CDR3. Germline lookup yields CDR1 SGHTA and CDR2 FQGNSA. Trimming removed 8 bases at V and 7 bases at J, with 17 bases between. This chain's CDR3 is CASALAGRGGYTF. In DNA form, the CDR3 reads TGTGCCAGCGCATTAGCAGGGAGGGGTGGCTACACCTTC.

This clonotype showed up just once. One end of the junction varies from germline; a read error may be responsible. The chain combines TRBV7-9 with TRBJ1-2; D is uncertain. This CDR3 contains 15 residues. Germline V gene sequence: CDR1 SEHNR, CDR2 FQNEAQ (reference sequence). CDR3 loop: CAISLGTGSGYGYTF. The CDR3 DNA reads TGTGCCATCAGCTTAGGTACGGGTAGCGGCTATGGCTACACCTTC.

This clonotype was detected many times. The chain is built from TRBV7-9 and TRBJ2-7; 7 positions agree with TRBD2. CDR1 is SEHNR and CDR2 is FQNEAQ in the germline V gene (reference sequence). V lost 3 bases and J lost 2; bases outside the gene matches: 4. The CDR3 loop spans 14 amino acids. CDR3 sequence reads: CASSFGTTPYEQYF. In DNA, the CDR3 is TGTGCCAGCAGCTTCGGGACTACCCCCTACGAGCAGTACTTC.

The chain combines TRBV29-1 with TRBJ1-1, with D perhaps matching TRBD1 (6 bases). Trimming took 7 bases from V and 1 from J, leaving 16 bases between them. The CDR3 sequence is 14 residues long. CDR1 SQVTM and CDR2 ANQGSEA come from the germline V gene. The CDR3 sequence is CSARTGTSNTEAFF. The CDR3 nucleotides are TGCAGCGCCCGAACCGGGACATCGAACACTGAAGCTTTCTTT.

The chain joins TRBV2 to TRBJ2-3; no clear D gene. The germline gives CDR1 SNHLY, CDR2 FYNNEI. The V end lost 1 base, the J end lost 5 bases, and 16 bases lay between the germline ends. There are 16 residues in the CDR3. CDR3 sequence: CASSEGSQINGDTQYF. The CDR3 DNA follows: TGTGCCAGCAGTGAAGGGTCACAAATCAACGGAGATACGCAGTATTTT.

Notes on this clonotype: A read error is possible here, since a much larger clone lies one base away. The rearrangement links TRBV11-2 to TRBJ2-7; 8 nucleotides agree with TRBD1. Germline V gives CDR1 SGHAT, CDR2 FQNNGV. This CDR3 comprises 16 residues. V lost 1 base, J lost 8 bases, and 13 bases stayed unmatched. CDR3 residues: CASSLGGTGPYGKQYF. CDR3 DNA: TGTGCCAGCAGCTTAGGAGGGACAGGACCTTACGGCAAGCAGTACTTC.

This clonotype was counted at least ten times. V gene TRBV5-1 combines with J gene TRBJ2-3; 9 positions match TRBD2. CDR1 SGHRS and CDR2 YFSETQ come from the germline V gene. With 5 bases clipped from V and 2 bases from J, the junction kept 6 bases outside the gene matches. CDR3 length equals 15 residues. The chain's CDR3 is CASSFSGGFTDTQYF. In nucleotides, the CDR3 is TGCGCCAGCAGTTTCAGCGGGGGGTTCACAGATACGCAGTATTTT.

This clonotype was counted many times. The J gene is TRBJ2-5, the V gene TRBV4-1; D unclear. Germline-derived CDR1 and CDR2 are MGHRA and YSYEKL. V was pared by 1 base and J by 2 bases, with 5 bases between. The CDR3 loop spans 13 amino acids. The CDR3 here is CASSQGTQETQYF. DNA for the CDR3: TGCGCCAGCAGCCAAGGGACGCAAGAGACCCAGTACTTC.

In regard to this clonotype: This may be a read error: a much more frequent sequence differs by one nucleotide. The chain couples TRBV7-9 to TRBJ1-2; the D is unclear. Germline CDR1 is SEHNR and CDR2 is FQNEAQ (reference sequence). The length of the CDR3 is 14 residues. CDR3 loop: CANSLSDGPSGYTF. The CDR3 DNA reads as TGTGCCAACAGCTTATCGGACGGCCCCTCAGGCTACACCTTC.